Below, one T cell receptor (beta chain) is given with its context. The antigen remains undetermined. The protocol was immunoSEQ multiplex PCR, while the TCRdb copy is restricted to in-frame clones and leaves out a portion. The data contain 110,000 or so clones, approximately 91% of them seen just once; the ten biggest clones take up 4% to 5.5%. This entry is derived from a study of cytomegalovirus exposure and HLA in healthy donors. Study results and caveats: Overall, about 160 TCR beta chains were annotated as cytomegalovirus-associated.

Sample: PBMCs. The clonotype originates from a man aged 18-30 years in good health and CMV-seropositive.

In DNA form, the CDR3 reads TGTGCCAGCAGCCCGGGGAGGGTTGCAACTAATGAAAAACTGTTTTTT. This translates into CASSPGRVATNEKLFF. The chain employs TRBV2 and TRBJ1-4; no clear D gene. Trimming shortened V by 6 bases and J by 0 bases, and 14 bases separated the two germline ends. The CDR3 has 16 amino acids. The V gene's germline CDR1 is SNHLY and CDR2 FYNNEI.